This T cell receptor beta chain derives from a study of T cells in Graves' hyperthyroidism and ophthalmopathy. Study in general: Peripheral blood samples were taken at initial diagnosis, prior to any treatment.

V gave up 4 bases and J gave up 5 bases; unmatched junction bases: 10. The CDR3 contains 15 residues. The germline V gene has CDR1 SGHRS and CDR2 YFSETQ. General study results and limits: A median around 6.8 months before onset, the model predicted ophthalmopathy.

Patients aged 18 to 65 had newly diagnosed hyperthyroidism that had lasted under 2 months. On this clonotype itself: Its matching antigen is unknown.

Researchers amplified the TCR beta CDR3 regions from RNA transcripts. HTBI primers drove first-round RT-PCR of the TCR CDR3. TCRdb re-analysed the multiplex PCR reads in MiXCR, keeping a single row per CDR3 protein. The table shows about 840,000 distinct CDR3 sequences, with around 38% occurring only once. Sequencing was performed on blood. V and J are TRBV5-1 and TRBJ2-5, with 8 bases fitting TRBD1. The sequence came from a man younger than 30 with Graves' hyperthyroidism. The CDR3 coding sequence is TGCGCCAGCAGCCTAATGACAGGGGCGGAGGAGACCCAGTACTTC. Residues: CASSLMTGAEETQYF.